The next 24 T cell receptor beta chains were all read from a single sample in a study of blood T cell repertoires in COVID-19. The method was immunoSEQ multiplex PCR; TCRdb's version includes in-frame clones alone and lacks a portion of them. Found here are 100,000 to 150,000 clones, around 80% of them singletons; the top ten hold 17%. Sequenced: peripheral blood. The receptors come from a man aged 25 to 40 with COVID-19, enrolled during active disease.

The chain recombines TRBV9 with TRBJ1-2, with D unresolved. The CDR3 has 14 amino acids. Trimming removed 0 bases at V and 6 bases at J, with 12 bases between. Germline V CDR1 and CDR2: SGDLS, YYNGEE. The DNA of the CDR3 is TGTGCCAGCAGCGTAGGAGGGTTTAGGAATGGCTACACCTTC. It translates to CASSVGGFRNGYTF.

This rearrangement joins TRBV6-5 to TRBJ1-2; 10 bases align to TRBD1. Per the germline V gene, CDR1 is MNHEY and CDR2 is SVGAGI. This CDR3 is built from 15 residues. The V gene end was trimmed by 5 bases and the J gene end by 0 bases; junction bases not matched to a gene: 3. CDR3 in amino acids: CASSPGQGANYGYTF. CDR3 in DNA: TGTGCCAGCAGTCCAGGACAGGGGGCTAACTATGGCTACACCTTC.

CDR3 region: CASSSPQGAKSGANVLTF. DNA of the CDR3: TGTGCCAGCAGTTCTCCCCAGGGGGCGAAGTCTGGGGCCAACGTCCTGACTTTC. This chain links TRBV27 with TRBJ2-6; 8 bases are a match to TRBD1. The J segment lost 1 base and the V segment lost 4 bases, leaving 9 bases of the junction unmatched. CDR3 length: 18 residues. CDR1 MNHEY and CDR2 SMNVEV come from the germline V gene (reference sequence).

In the case of this clone: This may arise from a read error, as a much more abundant clone is one base away. The chain uses TRBV12-3 or TRBV12-4 and TRBJ2-3; no firm D call. Trimming cost V 0 bases and J 2 bases, with 3 bases left between them. This CDR3 contains 13 residues. In DNA, the CDR3 is TGTGCCAGCAGTTTAGCGGCCACAGATACGCAGTATTTT. Translation: CASSLAATDTQYF.

This chain connects TRBV7-9 to TRBJ1-2, with 8 positions matching TRBD1. Germline V gene sequence: CDR1 SEHNR, CDR2 FQNEAQ (reference sequence). The CDR3 spans 16 residues. The J segment lost 2 bases and the V segment lost 5 bases, leaving 10 bases of the junction unmatched. For the CDR3, the DNA is TGTGCCAGCAGCCAGTCAGGACAGGGATCCAACTATGGCTACACCTTC. As protein: CASSQSGQGSNYGYTF.

J is TRBJ1-5 and V is TRBV7-3; D remains ambiguous. The length of the CDR3 is 13 residues. Trimming shortened V by 0 bases and J by 7 bases, and 7 bases separated the two germline ends. Germline V CDR1 and CDR2: SGHTA, FQGTGA. The CDR3 DNA reads TGTGCCAGCAGCTTAACAGGAGGCCAGCCCCAGCATTTT. It is translated as CASSLTGGQPQHF.

In its sample, this clone was seen many times. The chain links TRBV6-6 to TRBJ2-7, with 9 bases lining up with TRBD1. This CDR3 is built from 16 residues. Germline CDR1 and CDR2: MNHNY and SVGAGI (reference sequence). J was trimmed by 4 bases and V by 5 bases; bases with no gene match: 12. CDR3 DNA: TGTGCCAGCAGTAATGACCTCCCGGACAGGGGTTACGAGCAGTACTTC. It codes for CASSNDLPDRGYEQYF.

The chain has TRBV27 and TRBJ2-4; 9 nucleotides align to TRBD1. The CDR3 loop spans 20 amino acids. V shed 5 bases and J 1 base; nucleotides not matched to a gene: 18. Germline-derived CDR1 and CDR2 are MNHEY and SMNVEV (reference sequence). The CDR3 region is CASSTLFRTGVEVAKNIQYF. DNA of the CDR3: TGTGCCAGCAGTACACTTTTTCGGACAGGGGTAGAGGTGGCCAAAAACATTCAGTACTTC.

The chain employs TRBV3-1 (or the pseudogene TRBV3-2) and TRBJ1-2, with D possibly matching TRBD1 (6 bases). Trimming took 5 bases from V and 4 from J, leaving 14 bases between them. The CDR3 contains 14 residues. Germline CDR1 is LGHDT and CDR2 is YNNKEL (reference sequence). The CDR3 spells CASSAPGAVYGYTF. The CDR3 bases are TGTGCCAGCAGCGCCCCAGGGGCGGTCTATGGCTACACCTTC.

This rearrangement joins TRBV7-9 to TRBJ2-2; D gene uncertain. Per the germline V gene, CDR1 is SEHNR and CDR2 is FQNEAQ (reference sequence). This CDR3 comprises 11 residues. The CDR3 DNA reads TGTGCAGCTTCAAACACCGGGGAGCTGTTTTTT. Translation gives CAASNTGELFF. Looking up the rest from reference TRBV7-9 and TRBJ2-2 gives the full variable domain: DTGVSQNPRHKITKRGQNVTFRCDPISEHNRLYWYRQTLGQGPEFLTYFQNEAQLEKSRLLSDRFSAERPKGSFSTLEIQRTEQGDSAMYLCAASNTGELFFGEGSRLTVL.

The chain recombines TRBV12-3 or TRBV12-4 with TRBJ1-4; D uncertain. V was cut by 6 bases and J by 10 bases, with 12 bases left in between. The CDR3 has 12 amino acids. CDR3 bases: TGTGCCAGCAGCCTGGCTGTGTCAAAACTGTTTTTT. Protein product: CASSLAVSKLFF.

The chain uses TRBV6-4 and TRBJ2-7; TRBD1 agrees at 9 bases. The junction had 6 bases not matched to a gene; V was cut back by 9 bases and J by 3 bases. Germline CDR1 reads MRHNA; CDR2 reads SNTAGT. CDR3 size: 13 residues. The chain's CDR3 is CASSQTGGYEQYF. The CDR3 DNA is TGTGCCAGTTCTCAGACAGGGGGCTACGAGCAGTACTTC.

In its sample, this clone was seen a few times. The CDR3 nucleotides read TGTGCCAGCAGCCTCCAACAGGGGATGGCCGGCGAGCAGTACTTC. Translating it yields CASSLQQGMAGEQYF. V gene TRBV7-6 combines with J gene TRBJ2-7; 7 bases fit TRBD1. V trimming: 5 bases; J trimming: 6 bases; junction bases outside the gene matches: 13. Germline V gives CDR1 SGHVS, CDR2 FNYEAQ. The CDR3 consists of 15 residues. The variable domain in full, completed from reference TRBV7-6 and TRBJ2-7, reads GAGVSQSPRYKVTKRGQDVALRCDPISGHVSLYWYRQALGQGPEFLTYFNYEAQQDKSGLPNDRFSAERPEGSISTLTIQRTEQRDSAMYRCASSLQQGMAGEQYFGPGTRLTVT.

V and J are TRBV28 and TRBJ2-3; possibly TRBD2 for D (6 bases). V lost 7 bases and J 3 bases, leaving 14 bases between the germline ends. Germline V CDR1 and CDR2: MDHEN, SYDVKM. The CDR3 totals 14 residues. This CDR3 reads CASTLRAGTDTQYF. In DNA, the CDR3 is TGTGCCAGCACTCTACGGGCGGGAACAGATACGCAGTATTTT.

The chain combines TRBV2 with TRBJ1-1, with D possibly matching TRBD1 (5 bases). Germline assignment: CDR1 SNHLY and CDR2 FYNNEI. V gave up 7 bases and J gave up 8 bases, with 20 bases separating them. The CDR3 loop spans 14 amino acids. The CDR3 spells CASIWGGGTSEAFF. DNA of the CDR3: TGTGCCAGCATCTGGGGCGGGGGGACTTCCGAAGCTTTCTTT.

This clone showed up just once. This rearrangement joins TRBV7-9 to TRBJ1-2, with a tentative D call TRBD1 (5 bases). Germline CDR1 is SEHNR and CDR2 is FQNEAQ (reference sequence). CDR3 length: 16 residues. The germline V and J ends were trimmed by 4 bases and 4 bases, with 19 bases remaining between them. Here the CDR3 DNA reads TGTGCCAGCAGCTCGGGCGACAGAGACATAACCTATGGCTACACCTTC. It codes for CASSSGDRDITYGYTF.

The chain uses TRBV10-3 and TRBJ2-3; 7 positions agree with TRBD1. This CDR3 is 16 amino acids long. V lost 6 bases, J lost 0 bases, and 9 bases stayed unmatched. Looked up from germline, CDR1 is ENHRY and CDR2 is SYGVKD. For the CDR3, the DNA is TGTGCCATCAGGCCCGGGACAGAGACCAGCACAGATACGCAGTATTTT. This codes for CAIRPGTETSTDTQYF.

The rearrangement joins TRBV9 to TRBJ2-7; 9 bases are a match to TRBD2. The CDR3 has 15 residues. V dropped 0 bases and J dropped 5; count of bases not matched to a gene: 6. Germline V gene data show CDR1 as SGDLS and CDR2 as YYNGEE. CDR3 residues: CASSVGTSATHEQYF. The CDR3, as DNA: TGTGCCAGCAGCGTAGGGACTAGCGCAACTCACGAGCAGTACTTC. Complete variable domain (other parts from reference TRBV9 and TRBJ2-7): DSGVTQTPKHLITATGQRVTLRCSPRSGDLSVYWYQQSLDQGLQFLIQYYNGEERAKGNILERFSAQQFPDLHSELNLSSLELGDSALYFCASSVGTSATHEQYFGPGTRLTVT.

This chain links TRBV5-6 with TRBJ2-7; 7 bases align to TRBD1. The V segment lost 0 bases and the J segment 3 bases; nucleotides outside the gene matches: 9. The CDR3 runs to 16 residues. Germline CDR1 and CDR2: SGHDT and YYEEEE. The CDR3 reads CASSLDLQGLLYEQYF. The CDR3 DNA reads TGTGCCAGCAGCTTGGATCTACAGGGGTTGCTCTACGAGCAGTACTTC.

J is TRBJ2-7 and V is TRBV27, with 8 positions matching TRBD1. The CDR3 loop spans 13 amino acids. Germline V lookup: CDR1 MNHEY, CDR2 SMNVEV (reference sequence). The ends lost 5 bases at V and 5 bases at J; junction bases unmatched: 5. For the CDR3, the DNA is TGTGCCAGCAGTAGGACAGGGTGGGACGAGCAGTACTTC. Translation: CASSRTGWDEQYF.

The chain links TRBV7-2 to TRBJ2-1; TRBD2 matches at 15 bases. The junction had 8 bases not matched to a gene; V was cut back by 5 bases and J by 9 bases. CDR1 is SGHTA, CDR2 FQGNSA, per germline. This CDR3 is 16 amino acids long. The CDR3 here is CASSPPGLAGGSEQFF. CDR3 DNA sequence: TGTGCCAGCAGCCCTCCGGGACTAGCGGGGGGTAGTGAGCAGTTCTTC.

The chain carries TRBV7-2 and TRBJ2-2; TRBD2 matches 8 bases. After removal of 5 bases from V and 4 bases from J, the junction contained 6 bases not matched to a gene. The germline gives CDR1 SGHTA, CDR2 FQGNSA. The CDR3 has 15 amino acids. CDR3 nucleotides: TGTGCCAGCAGCCTAAGCGGGAGCCTCACCGGGGAGCTGTTTTTT. This encodes CASSLSGSLTGELFF.

The table lists this clone with a count of one. The V call is TRBV28, the J call TRBJ1-5; perhaps TRBD1 as D (5 bases). V lost 5 bases to trimming and J lost 1 base, with 12 bases between them. Germline V gene lookup returns CDR1 MDHEN and CDR2 SYDVKM. The CDR3 covers 15 residues. DNA for the CDR3: TGTGCCAGCAGTGTCCTGACAGCGAGCAATCAGCCCCAGCATTTT. This sequence encodes CASSVLTASNQPQHF.

In its sample, this clone was seen a few times. The DNA for the CDR3 is TGTGCCAGCAGTGAGTCACAGATCTATGGCTACACCTTC. The encoded protein is CASSESQIYGYTF. V and J are TRBV6-1 and TRBJ1-2; D unclear. Germline-derived CDR1 and CDR2 are MNHNS and SASEGT. The CDR3 covers 13 residues. The V gene lost 3 bases and the J gene lost 4 bases, with 9 bases spanning the gap.